This T cell receptor (beta chain) is from a study of beta chain features in type 1 diabetes. V lost 3 bases, J lost 0 bases, and 9 bases lay in between. Looked up from germline, CDR1 is SGHAT and CDR2 is FQNNGV. The CDR3 is 15 residues long. Expressed TCRB transcripts were sequenced because the isolated RNA had all been reverse transcribed beforehand. Libraries were prepared by immunoSEQ multiplex PCR; TCRdb keeps only in-frame clonotypes and omits some of them. The table shows 130,000 to 150,000 clones, with nearly 9.5% occurring only once. The receptor was isolated from a man aged 18 to 35 in good health. The sample consisted of central memory CD4+ T cells from blood. J is TRBJ2-1 and V is TRBV11-2, with D possibly matching TRBD2 (6 bases). CDR3: CASSFRGSSYNEQFF. DNA for the CDR3: TGTGCCAGCAGCTTCCGGGGGAGCTCCTACAATGAGCAGTTCTTC.